Listed below are T cell receptor beta chains from one sample, sequenced in a study of shared clonotypes between healthy human individuals. Assay: immunoSEQ multiplex PCR; the TCRdb copy retains only in-frame clones and omits some. Here the sample spans around 500,000 clones, 76% being singletons. The sequencing sample was made of PBMCs. The receptors stem from a woman between 40 and 50 years old in good health. Some clones in this sample may be carry-over from other donors' samples. Each CDR3 is given with its conserved first and last residue. Fields, in order: D gene, J gene, clone size, V gene, CDR3 protein, CDR3 DNA. The D gene is left open where the match is weak. Clone size appears in some rows only: once, few, many, or a class for an expanded clone.

. TRBJ2-7 . TRBV25-1 CASSVGSDPLFYEQYF TGTGCCAGCAGTGTGGGATCCGACCCTTTATTCTACGAGCAGTACTTC
TRBD1 TRBJ1-2 once TRBV10-3 CAISESAGGSNYGYTF TGTGCCATCAGTGAGTCCGCAGGGGGTAGTAACTATGGCTACACCTTC
. TRBJ2-5 . TRBV6-6 CASKLAQETQYF TGTGCCAGCAAACTAGCCCAAGAGACCCAGTACTTC
TRBD2 TRBJ2-3 . TRBV15 CATSRGGGTDTQYF TGTGCCACCAGCAGAGGGGGGGGAACAGATACGCAGTATTTT
. TRBJ1-2 . TRBV28 CASSRGGRYGYTF TGTGCCAGCAGCCGGGGGGGGCGCTATGGCTACACCTTC
. TRBJ2-7 . TRBV11-2 CASSAVGGRGPDEQYF TGTGCCAGCAGCGCCGTGGGGGGTAGGGGGCCCGACGAGCAGTACTTC
TRBD1 TRBJ2-4 . TRBV28 CASSSRDRKNQYF TGTGCCAGCAGTTCCCGGGACAGGAAAAATCAGTACTTC
. TRBJ2-2 many TRBV6-1 CASSEIGETGELFF TGTGCCAGCAGTGAGATCGGAGAGACCGGGGAGCTGTTTTTT
. TRBJ1-3 . TRBV9 CASSPGHTLNTIYF TGTGCCAGCAGCCCGGGACACACCCTAAACACCATATATTTT
. TRBJ1-5 few TRBV7-9 CASSFGGQPQHF TGTGCCAGCAGCTTTGGGGGTCAGCCCCAGCATTTT
. TRBJ2-3 . TRBV6-6 CASSYSTGREQYF TGTGCCAGCAGTTACTCGACCGGGCGGGAGCAGTATTTT
. TRBJ1-4 . TRBV27 CASSLNPGSWEKLFF TGTGCCAGCAGTCTGAATCCCGGATCCTGGGAAAAACTGTTTTTT
. TRBJ2-2 . TRBV9 CASSVSNTGELFF TGTGCCAGCAGCGTCTCGAACACCGGGGAGCTGTTTTTT
TRBD2 TRBJ2-1 . TRBV28 CASITAGRAGYNEQFF TGTGCCAGCATCACAGCTGGGAGGGCGGGCTACAATGAGCAGTTCTTC
. TRBJ2-7 . TRBV4-1 CASSRIQGIPSYEQYF TGCGCCAGCAGCCGTATCCAGGGAATTCCTTCCTACGAGCAGTACTTC
. TRBJ1-3 . TRBV4-2 CASSQDRISGNTIYF TGTGCCAGCAGCCAAGATCGGATCTCTGGAAACACCATATATTTT